This T cell receptor beta chain was recorded in a study of T cells after yellow fever vaccination. The overall study: Preparing low-cell-number fractions relied on SMART-Seq v4 Ultra Low Input. Study-level results: Clones that expanded after primary vaccination mostly reappeared after the booster (96% CD4, approximately 87% CD8). Abundant clonotypes (contaminants from the bulk population) could be present in FACS-sorted repertoires.

The CDR3 runs to 15 residues. Trimming took off 6 bases at V and 2 bases at J, with 17 bases between the two ends. Germline assignment: CDR1 DFQATT and CDR2 SNEGSKA (reference sequence). This clonotype occurred many times. Its antigen is unidentified. Universal primer sites and UMIs were introduced during 5'RACE template-switching synthesis of TCR cDNA. TCRdb independently ran MiXCR on the 5' RACE reads; one entry per CDR3 protein. The table lists 230,000 or so distinct CDR3 sequences, approximately 3.5% of them singletons. This sample comprised PBMCs, obtained 15 days after the yellow fever booster vaccination. The gene calls are TRBV20-1 and TRBJ2-1; weak D call: TRBD1 (8 bases). This TCR was recovered from a man between 18 and 29 years old who received the YFV17D yellow fever vaccine. CDR3 sequence: CSASGQGGTYNEQFF. DNA of the CDR3: TGCAGTGCCTCAGGACAGGGAGGGACCTACAATGAGCAGTTCTTC.